A single sample gave rise to the 3 T cell receptor beta chains below, sequenced in a study of T-cell memory formation after mild COVID-19. One entry per CDR3 protein results from TCRdb running MiXCR on the 5' RACE reads. The sample holds some 300,000 distinct CDR3 sequences, about 20% seen once. Sequencing used PBMCs or a T cell subset sorted from them (not recorded which). These receptors originate from a man aged 18 to 30 who had mild COVID-19 (a few samples of this study predate the infection). Cell type and time point are not known.

A word on this clonotype: The junction differs from germline at one of its ends, possibly a read error. The chain carries TRBV25-1 and TRBJ1-6; no definite D call. Germline V gene sequence: CDR1 MGHDK, CDR2 SYGVNS. The CDR3 spans 14 residues. The CDR3 spells CASSGLTYNSPLNF. The CDR3 nucleotides read TGTGCCAGCTCCGGACTAACCTATAATTCACCCCTCAACTTT.

The CDR3: CASSVGGQANYGYTF. The CDR3 nucleotides are TGCGCCAGCAGCGTGGGGGGACAAGCTAACTATGGCTACACCTTC. The genes are TRBV5-1 and TRBJ1-2, with D possibly TRBD1 on 6 matching bases. The germline V and J ends were trimmed by 4 bases and 0 bases, with 13 bases remaining between them. In germline, CDR1 is SGHRS, CDR2 YFSETQ. The CDR3 loop spans 15 amino acids. The whole variable domain, filled in from reference TRBV5-1 and TRBJ1-2, reads KAGVTQTPRYLIKTRGQQVTLSCSPISGHRSVSWYQQTPGQGLQFLFEYFSETQRNKGNFPGRFSGRQFSNSRSEMNVSTLELGDSALYLCASSVGGQANYGYTFGSGTRLTVV.

At least ten counts were recorded for this clonotype. The CDR3 loop is CASIKGGQFSGNTIYF. DNA of the CDR3: TGTGCCAGCATCAAGGGGGGCCAGTTCTCTGGAAACACCATATATTTT. J is TRBJ1-3 and V is TRBV28; D may be TRBD1 (6 bases). V lost 7 bases and J lost 0, with 16 bases in between. From germline, CDR1 is MDHEN and CDR2 SYDVKM. This CDR3 has 16 amino acids.